Listed below are T cell receptor beta chains from one sample, sequenced in a study of CD8 T cells in ankylosing spondylitis. Each CDR3 protein is one row after TCRdb ran MiXCR on the 5' RACE reads. The sample has about 450,000 distinct CDR3 sequences; roughly a quarter are singletons. The sequencing sample was made of blood, either unsorted or a sorted T cell fraction (not recorded which). These receptors came from a male donor with ankylosing spondylitis. Both conserved end residues are part of each CDR3. D genes are given only for firm matches. Clone size is shown for a subset of rows, as once, few, many or a class of expanded clone.

V gene: TRBV5-1; D gene: TRBD1; J gene: TRBJ1-5; clone size: few; CDR3 DNA: TGCGCCAGCAGCCCAGACCTTGGGACAGGACCTCAGCCCCAGCATTTT; CDR3 protein: CASSPDLGTGPQPQHF
V gene: TRBV7-2; D gene: NA; J gene: TRBJ2-3; clone size: NA; CDR3 DNA: TGTGCCAGCAGCGGAGGTTTTTCAGATACGCAGTATTTT; CDR3 protein: CASSGGFSDTQYF
V gene: TRBV7-2; D gene: TRBD2; J gene: TRBJ2-3; clone size: many; CDR3 DNA: TGTGCCAGCAGCCTTTTAGGGTCTAATAGCGGGAAAGGTGGGCAGTATTTT; CDR3 protein: CASSLLGSNSGKGGQYF
V gene: TRBV29-1; D gene: NA; J gene: TRBJ1-2; clone size: NA; CDR3 DNA: TGCAGCGTAGCCTCCCCGGGGGGGAACTATGGCTACACCTTC; CDR3 protein: CSVASPGGNYGYTF
V gene: TRBV3-1; D gene: NA; J gene: TRBJ1-1; clone size: NA; CDR3 DNA: TGTGCCAGCAGCTCTTCTAAGGAGGGGTGGATTGGAGCTTTCTTT; CDR3 protein: CASSSSKEGWIGAFF
V gene: TRBV19; D gene: NA; J gene: TRBJ2-1; clone size: NA; CDR3 DNA: TGTGCCAGTACCCGGGGTGGGAATGAGCAGTTCTTC; CDR3 protein: CASTRGGNEQFF
V gene: TRBV5-1; D gene: NA; J gene: TRBJ2-1; clone size: few; CDR3 DNA: TGCGCCAGCAGCTTCCCCCTCAACAATGAGCAGTTCTTC; CDR3 protein: CASSFPLNNEQFF
V gene: TRBV5-1; D gene: TRBD2; J gene: TRBJ2-1; clone size: few; CDR3 DNA: TGCGCCAGCCGAATAGCGGGAGCTTACAATGAGCAGTTCTTC; CDR3 protein: CASRIAGAYNEQFF
V gene: TRBV5-5; D gene: NA; J gene: TRBJ1-6; clone size: NA; CDR3 DNA: TGTGCCAGCACCACCAGGGACTACCTAAATTCACCCCTCCACTTT; CDR3 protein: CASTTRDYLNSPLHF
V gene: TRBV19; D gene: TRBD2; J gene: TRBJ2-1; clone size: few; CDR3 DNA: TGTGCCAGTTCCGGGACTAGCGGGAGGGCCGGGTACAATGAGCAGTTCTTC; CDR3 protein: CASSGTSGRAGYNEQFF
V gene: TRBV29-1; D gene: NA; J gene: TRBJ1-5; clone size: few; CDR3 DNA: TGCAGCGTAGTAGGGGGGCGCAATCAGCCCCAGCATTTT; CDR3 protein: CSVVGGRNQPQHF
V gene: TRBV27; D gene: TRBD1; J gene: TRBJ1-1; clone size: NA; CDR3 DNA: TGTGCCAGCAGTTCGCAGGGGGCGCTGGTAACTGAAGCTTTCTTT; CDR3 protein: CASSSQGALVTEAFF
V gene: TRBV5-1; D gene: NA; J gene: TRBJ1-5; clone size: many; CDR3 DNA: TGCGCCAGCAGTCAAGGGGGAAGCAATCAGCCCCAGCATTTT; CDR3 protein: CASSQGGSNQPQHF
V gene: TRBV7-2; D gene: NA; J gene: TRBJ1-6; clone size: NA; CDR3 DNA: TGTGCCAGCAGCCTCCGGGGCCAGCCGGGGGATTCACCCCTCCACTTT; CDR3 protein: CASSLRGQPGDSPLHF
V gene: TRBV28; D gene: NA; J gene: TRBJ1-5; clone size: NA; CDR3 DNA: TGTGCCAGCAGTGGGGCGGGGGCAGGGCAGCCCCAGCATTTT; CDR3 protein: CASSGAGAGQPQHF
V gene: TRBV6-5; D gene: TRBD2; J gene: TRBJ2-2; clone size: NA; CDR3 DNA: TGTGCCAGCAGTTACTACTTGGGCGGGAGGGTCACCGGGGAGCTGTTTTTT; CDR3 protein: CASSYYLGGRVTGELFF
V gene: TRBV12-3/TRBV12-4; D gene: NA; J gene: TRBJ1-5; clone size: many; CDR3 DNA: TGTGCCAGCAGTTTGAGTTCGAGGGGCAATCAGCCCCAGCATTTT; CDR3 protein: CASSLSSRGNQPQHF
V gene: TRBV3-1; D gene: TRBD2; J gene: TRBJ2-3; clone size: few; CDR3 DNA: TGTGCCAGCAGCCAACCTTACGGTCTGGGTAGCGGGAGTGGAGATACGCAGTATTTT; CDR3 protein: CASSQPYGLGSGSGDTQYF
V gene: TRBV3-1; D gene: NA; J gene: TRBJ1-4; clone size: NA; CDR3 DNA: TGTGCCAGCAGTCGTCTAAATGAAAAACTGTTTTTT; CDR3 protein: CASSRLNEKLFF
V gene: TRBV3-1; D gene: TRBD1; J gene: TRBJ1-5; clone size: many; CDR3 DNA: TGTGCCAGCAGTCCTCAGGGGGGCAATCAGCCCCAGCATTTT; CDR3 protein: CASSPQGGNQPQHF
V gene: TRBV4-1; D gene: TRBD1; J gene: TRBJ1-4; clone size: NA; CDR3 DNA: TGCGCCAGCAGCCAAGCATCGGGGGGGGACAGGTTAAATGAAAAACTGTTTTTT; CDR3 protein: CASSQASGGDRLNEKLFF
V gene: TRBV4-2; D gene: NA; J gene: TRBJ2-5; clone size: NA; CDR3 DNA: TGTGCCAGCAGCCAAGATGGTCGGTGCTTCCAAGAGACCCAGTACTTC; CDR3 protein: CASSQDGRCFQETQYF
V gene: TRBV4-1; D gene: NA; J gene: TRBJ2-5; clone size: NA; CDR3 DNA: TGCGCCAGCAGCCAAGATTACAACACAGGCGAGACCCAGTACTTC; CDR3 protein: CASSQDYNTGETQYF
V gene: TRBV7-9; D gene: NA; J gene: TRBJ2-1; clone size: few; CDR3 DNA: TGTGCCAGCAGCATGGGGGCGGGCCCCTACAATGAGCAGTTCTTC; CDR3 protein: CASSMGAGPYNEQFF
V gene: TRBV15; D gene: TRBD2; J gene: TRBJ2-1; clone size: NA; CDR3 DNA: TGTGCCACCAGTAAGGGGCCTAGCGGGAGTAATGAGCAGTTCTTC; CDR3 protein: CATSKGPSGSNEQFF
V gene: TRBV12-3/TRBV12-4; D gene: NA; J gene: TRBJ2-7; clone size: NA; CDR3 DNA: TGTGCCAGCAGTTTTTCAGGGATCGATGGCGAGCAGTACTTC; CDR3 protein: CASSFSGIDGEQYF
V gene: TRBV5-1; D gene: NA; J gene: TRBJ1-5; clone size: NA; CDR3 DNA: TGCGCCAGCAGCGCCGATGGGGGCGGACAGCCCCAGCATTTT; CDR3 protein: CASSADGGGQPQHF
V gene: TRBV20-1; D gene: TRBD2; J gene: TRBJ2-1; clone size: NA; CDR3 DNA: TGCAGTGCTTTACTAGCGGGAGTCAACAATGAGCAGTTCTTC; CDR3 protein: CSALLAGVNNEQFF
V gene: TRBV14; D gene: NA; J gene: TRBJ1-2; clone size: once; CDR3 DNA: TGTGCCAGCAGCCAAGTCCGGTCGGTGTTTGACTATGGCTACACCTTC; CDR3 protein: CASSQVRSVFDYGYTF
V gene: TRBV5-1; D gene: NA; J gene: TRBJ1-1; clone size: NA; CDR3 DNA: TGCGCCAGCAGCATCAAGACAGGGAACACTGAAGCTTTCTTT; CDR3 protein: CASSIKTGNTEAFF
V gene: TRBV10-2; D gene: TRBD2; J gene: TRBJ2-3; clone size: NA; CDR3 DNA: TGCGCCAGCAGTGAGTTAGGAGCGGGAGGAGATGGAGATACGCAGTATTTT; CDR3 protein: CASSELGAGGDGDTQYF
V gene: TRBV11-2; D gene: NA; J gene: TRBJ1-2; clone size: few; CDR3 DNA: TGTGCCAGCACAGACCCCGCTAACTATGGCTACACCTTC; CDR3 protein: CASTDPANYGYTF
V gene: TRBV7-9; D gene: NA; J gene: TRBJ1-6; clone size: few; CDR3 DNA: TGTGCCAGCAGCTCCGGGCAGGGTGAGAATTCACCCCTCCACTTT; CDR3 protein: CASSSGQGENSPLHF
V gene: TRBV24-1; D gene: NA; J gene: TRBJ2-2; clone size: few; CDR3 DNA: TGTGCCACCCGGCCGGCGAACACCGGGGAGCTGTTTTTT; CDR3 protein: CATRPANTGELFF
V gene: TRBV6-1; D gene: TRBD2; J gene: TRBJ2-3; clone size: NA; CDR3 DNA: TGTGCCAGCGTACCAAGGACTAGCGAAGATACGCAGTATTTT; CDR3 protein: CASVPRTSEDTQYF
V gene: TRBV12-3/TRBV12-4; D gene: NA; J gene: TRBJ1-2; clone size: few; CDR3 DNA: TGTGCCAGCAGTTTAAACTTGGGAAACTGGGGCTACACCTTC; CDR3 protein: CASSLNLGNWGYTF
V gene: TRBV5-6; D gene: NA; J gene: TRBJ1-5; clone size: NA; CDR3 DNA: TGTGCCAGCAGCTTGGGCCCGGGGGGTCAGCCCCAGCATTTT; CDR3 protein: CASSLGPGGQPQHF
V gene: TRBV4-2; D gene: NA; J gene: TRBJ1-5; clone size: NA; CDR3 DNA: TGTGCCAGCAGCCAAGTGGGGGACCCCAATCAGCCCCAGCATTTT; CDR3 protein: CASSQVGDPNQPQHF
V gene: TRBV2; D gene: NA; J gene: TRBJ2-3; clone size: many; CDR3 DNA: TGTGCCAGCAGTGAAGCAGGGCTGGGGGCCGGCACGCAGTATTTT; CDR3 protein: CASSEAGLGAGTQYF
V gene: TRBV29-1; D gene: TRBD1; J gene: TRBJ1-4; clone size: NA; CDR3 DNA: TGCAGCGTTGAAATGGGACAGGGGACGATTGAAAAACTGTTTTTT; CDR3 protein: CSVEMGQGTIEKLFF
V gene: TRBV2; D gene: TRBD1; J gene: TRBJ2-2; clone size: NA; CDR3 DNA: TGTGCCAGCAGTGGGGTAGGGGGCCACACCGGGGAGCTGTTTTTT; CDR3 protein: CASSGVGGHTGELFF
V gene: TRBV11-2; D gene: TRBD2; J gene: TRBJ2-1; clone size: few; CDR3 DNA: TGTGCCAGCAACCGGCTAGCGGGAGGATATGCCTCCTACAATGAGCAGTTCTTC; CDR3 protein: CASNRLAGGYASYNEQFF
V gene: TRBV5-1; D gene: TRBD1; J gene: TRBJ1-6; clone size: NA; CDR3 DNA: TGCGCCAGCAGCTTGGTGGGCCAGGGGGCGGATTCACCCCTCCACTTT; CDR3 protein: CASSLVGQGADSPLHF
V gene: TRBV7-6; D gene: NA; J gene: TRBJ2-3; clone size: few; CDR3 DNA: TGTGCCAGCAGCTTAGCGTCAAGCACAGATACGCAGTATTTT; CDR3 protein: CASSLASSTDTQYF
V gene: TRBV6-2/TRBV6-3; D gene: TRBD1; J gene: TRBJ2-1; clone size: NA; CDR3 DNA: TGTGCCAGCAGTTACGCGACAGGGACGCCGTTCTTC; CDR3 protein: CASSYATGTPFF
V gene: TRBV7-9; D gene: NA; J gene: TRBJ1-1; clone size: NA; CDR3 DNA: TGTGCCAGCAGCTCAACCATGAACACTGAAGCTTTCTTT; CDR3 protein: CASSSTMNTEAFF
V gene: TRBV5-1; D gene: TRBD1; J gene: TRBJ2-2; clone size: few; CDR3 DNA: TGCGCCAGCACCGGACAGGACCACACCGGGGAGCTGTTTTTT; CDR3 protein: CASTGQDHTGELFF
V gene: TRBV3-1; D gene: NA; J gene: TRBJ1-2; clone size: few; CDR3 DNA: TGTGCCAGCAGCCAAGATAAGGGGCCCGCTATCTATGGCTACACCTTC; CDR3 protein: CASSQDKGPAIYGYTF